Below are 7 T cell receptor beta chains sequenced from a single sample in a study of multiple sclerosis patients with progressive multifocal leukoencephalopathy. Assay used: immunoSEQ multiplex PCR; TCRdb lists only in-frame clones, some missing. The sample lists 25,000 to 35,000 clones, 70% to 90% occurring once. Stated time point: before natalizumab initiation. The source material was PBMCs. These receptor sequences come from a human donor with multiple sclerosis.

The rearrangement uses TRBV9 and TRBJ1-1; 10 nucleotides match TRBD1. In germline, CDR1 is SGDLS, CDR2 YYNGEE. This CDR3 is built from 14 residues. V shed 4 bases and J 4 bases; nucleotides not matched to a gene: 4. The CDR3, as DNA: TGTGCCAGCAGCCCGACAGGGGGCGTCACTGAAGCTTTCTTT. Translation: CASSPTGGVTEAFF.

The J gene is TRBJ1-2, the V gene TRBV9; possible D gene TRBD1, 6 bases. There are 16 residues in the CDR3. The germline CDR1 and CDR2 sequences are SGDLS and YYNGEE. The ends were cut back, 0 bases at V and 8 bases at J, with 20 bases in the middle. This chain's CDR3 is CASSVARTEAGEGYTF. The CDR3 nucleotides read TGTGCCAGCAGCGTAGCTAGGACAGAAGCAGGGGAGGGCTACACCTTC.

This rearrangement joins TRBV9 to TRBJ1-3; D is uncertain. CDR1 and CDR2 (germline): SGDLS, YYNGEE. V was clipped by 6 bases and J by 0 bases, with 7 bases between them. The length of the CDR3 is 13 residues. The CDR3 DNA reads as TGTGCCAGCACCGGGAACTCTGGAAACACCATATATTTT. Residues: CASTGNSGNTIYF.

The rearrangement uses TRBV18 and TRBJ1-2; D not certain. This CDR3 is built from 13 residues. CDR1 and CDR2 from the germline V gene are KGHSH and LQKENI. The V end lost 6 bases, the J end lost 6 bases, and 14 bases lay between the germline ends. The DNA for the CDR3 is TGTGCCAGCTCCCCGCTACATTCCGATGGCTACACCTTC. Translating it yields CASSPLHSDGYTF.

The chain combines TRBV6-5 with TRBJ1-1; the D gene is possibly TRBD1 (5 bases). The CDR3 sequence is 13 residues long. In germline, CDR1 is MNHEY, CDR2 SVGAGI. Trimming stripped 2 bases from V and 6 bases from J, with 10 bases between. The CDR3: CASSYPPRAEAFF. The DNA of the CDR3 is TGTGCCAGCAGTTACCCCCCCAGGGCTGAAGCTTTCTTT.

As concerns this clone: Within the sample, other DNA sequences also encode this same CDR3. The rearrangement uses TRBV9 and TRBJ1-1; perhaps TRBD1 as D (5 bases). This CDR3 is built from 12 residues. Germline V gives CDR1 SGDLS, CDR2 YYNGEE. Trimming took off 1 base at V and 14 bases at J, with 15 bases between the two ends. The DNA for the CDR3 is TGTGCCAGCAGCGTAAACCAGGAACAGGCCTTCTTT. Its protein product is CASSVNQEQAFF.

J is TRBJ1-4 and V is TRBV7-9; perhaps TRBD1 as D (5 bases). Looked up from germline, CDR1 is SEHNR and CDR2 is FQNEAQ (reference sequence). V was clipped by 0 bases and J by 4 bases, with 12 bases between them. The length of the CDR3 is 16 residues. The CDR3 loop reads CASSLALRDYNEKLFF. CDR3 sequence (DNA): TGTGCCAGCAGCTTAGCGCTCAGGGATTATAATGAAAAACTGTTTTTT.